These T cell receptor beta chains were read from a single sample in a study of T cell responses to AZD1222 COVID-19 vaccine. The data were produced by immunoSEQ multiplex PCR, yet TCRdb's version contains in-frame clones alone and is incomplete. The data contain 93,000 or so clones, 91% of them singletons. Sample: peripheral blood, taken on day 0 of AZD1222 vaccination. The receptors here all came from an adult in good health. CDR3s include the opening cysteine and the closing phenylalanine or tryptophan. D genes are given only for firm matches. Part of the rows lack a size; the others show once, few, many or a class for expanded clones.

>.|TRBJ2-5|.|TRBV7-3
CASSLALGQDSQETQYF
TGTGCCAGCAGCTTAGCTCTGGGGCAGGACAGCCAAGAGACCCAGTACTTC
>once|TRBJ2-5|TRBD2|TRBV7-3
CASSIGTRGETQYF
TGTGCCAGCAGCATAGGGACTAGGGGGGAGACCCAGTACTTC
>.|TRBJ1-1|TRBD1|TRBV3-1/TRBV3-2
CASSQVAGGNTEAFF
TGTGCCAGCAGCCAAGTAGCAGGGGGGAACACTGAAGCTTTCTTT
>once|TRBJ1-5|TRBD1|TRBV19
CASTRLDRGGNQPQHF
TGTGCCAGTACCCGTTTAGACAGGGGAGGAAATCAGCCCCAGCATTTT
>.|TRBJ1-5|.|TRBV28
CASSPSPSNQPQHF
TGTGCCAGCAGCCCGTCCCCAAGCAATCAGCCCCAGCATTTT
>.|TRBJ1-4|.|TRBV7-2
CASSLATGPRPNEKLFF
TGTGCCAGCAGCTTAGCAACAGGGCCGAGACCCAATGAAAAACTGTTTTTT
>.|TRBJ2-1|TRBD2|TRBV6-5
CASSQLAGEIEQFF
TGTGCCAGCAGCCAACTAGCGGGGGAGATCGAGCAGTTCTTC
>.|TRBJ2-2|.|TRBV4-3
CASSQGTAWDTGELFF
TGCGCCAGCAGCCAAGGGACGGCCTGGGACACCGGGGAGCTGTTTTTT
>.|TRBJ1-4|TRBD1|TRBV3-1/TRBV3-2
CASSPTAGTGNEKLFF
TGTGCCAGCAGCCCTACGGCCGGGACAGGGAATGAAAAACTGTTTTTT
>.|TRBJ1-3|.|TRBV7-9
CASIRDALSGNTIYF
TGTGCCAGTATCCGGGACGCCTTATCTGGAAACACCATATATTTT
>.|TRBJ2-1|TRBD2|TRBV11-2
CASSLGLAPGVEQFF
TGTGCCAGCAGCCTAGGACTAGCGCCCGGGGTGGAGCAGTTCTTC
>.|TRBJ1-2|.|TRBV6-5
CASTLGRSYGYTF
TGTGCCAGCACCTTGGGACGGTCCTATGGCTACACCTTC
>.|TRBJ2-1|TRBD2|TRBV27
CASSRGGAGVGEQFF
TGTGCCAGCAGCCGGGGGGGGGCGGGAGTCGGTGAGCAGTTCTTC
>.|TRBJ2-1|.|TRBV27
CASTPTSLGGLGEQFF
TGTGCCAGCACCCCCACATCCCTGGGAGGATTGGGGGAGCAGTTCTTC
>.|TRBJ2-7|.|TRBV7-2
CASSLTYEQYF
TGTGCCAGCAGCCTTACCTACGAGCAGTACTTC
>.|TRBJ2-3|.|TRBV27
CASSFGGQFTDTQYF
TGTGCCAGCAGTTTTGGTGGCCAATTCACAGATACGCAGTATTTT
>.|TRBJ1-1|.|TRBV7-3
CASSLGRTTEAFF
TGTGCCAGCAGCTTAGGGCGGACCACTGAAGCTTTCTTT
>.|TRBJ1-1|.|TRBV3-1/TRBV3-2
CASSPLNSEGAFF
TGTGCCAGCAGCCCATTAAACTCCGAAGGAGCTTTCTTT
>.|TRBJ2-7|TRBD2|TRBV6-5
CASSWTSGPYEQYF
TGTGCCAGCAGCTGGACTAGCGGCCCCTACGAGCAGTACTTC
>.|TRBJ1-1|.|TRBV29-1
CSVPVPPGNTEAFF
TGCAGCGTTCCGGTCCCGCCCGGGAACACTGAAGCTTTCTTT
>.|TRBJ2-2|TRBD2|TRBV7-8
CASSSRVASGNTGELFF
TGTGCCAGCAGCTCCCGGGTGGCTAGCGGTAACACCGGGGAGCTGTTTTTT
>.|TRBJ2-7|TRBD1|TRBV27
CASSPRQGASYEQYF
TGTGCCAGCAGTCCTCGACAGGGGGCAAGTTACGAGCAGTACTTC
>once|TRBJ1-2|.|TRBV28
CASRQSSPGRGYTF
TGTGCCAGCAGACAGTCCTCGCCCGGGCGAGGCTACACCTTC
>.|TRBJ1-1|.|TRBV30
CAWSDGGGTEAFF
TGTGCCTGGAGTGACGGGGGGGGCACTGAAGCTTTCTTT
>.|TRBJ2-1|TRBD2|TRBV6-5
CASAERGFYNEQFF
TGTGCCAGCGCGGAGCGGGGCTTCTACAATGAGCAGTTCTTC
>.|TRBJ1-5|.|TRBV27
CASSSGLISNQPQHF
TGTGCCAGCTCCTCCGGACTGATTAGCAATCAGCCCCAGCATTTT
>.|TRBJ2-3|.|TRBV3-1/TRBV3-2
CASSQGLDTQYF
TGTGCCAGCAGCCAAGGTCTCGATACGCAGTATTTT